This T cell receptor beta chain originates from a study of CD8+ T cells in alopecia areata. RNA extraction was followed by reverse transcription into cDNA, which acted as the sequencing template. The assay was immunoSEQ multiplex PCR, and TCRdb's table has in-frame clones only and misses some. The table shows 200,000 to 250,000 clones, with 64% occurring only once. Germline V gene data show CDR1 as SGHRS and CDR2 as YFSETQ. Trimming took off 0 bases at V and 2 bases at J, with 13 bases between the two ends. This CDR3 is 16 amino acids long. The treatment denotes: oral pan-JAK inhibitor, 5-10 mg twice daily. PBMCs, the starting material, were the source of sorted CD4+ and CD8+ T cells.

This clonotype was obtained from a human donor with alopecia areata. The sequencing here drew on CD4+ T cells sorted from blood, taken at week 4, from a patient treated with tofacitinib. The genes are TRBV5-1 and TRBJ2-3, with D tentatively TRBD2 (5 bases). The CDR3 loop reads CASSLGASSVTDTQYF. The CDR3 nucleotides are TGCGCCAGCAGCTTGGGGGCTAGCTCGGTCACAGATACGCAGTATTTT. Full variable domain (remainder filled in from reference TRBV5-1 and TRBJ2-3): KAGVTQTPRYLIKTRGQQVTLSCSPISGHRSVSWYQQTPGQGLQFLFEYFSETQRNKGNFPGRFSGRQFSNSRSEMNVSTLELGDSALYLCASSLGASSVTDTQYFGPGTRLTVL.